This TCR beta chain was identified during a study of CD8+ T cells in alopecia areata. cDNA reverse transcribed from extracted RNA served as the sequencing template. Assay used: immunoSEQ multiplex PCR; TCRdb lists only in-frame clones, some missing. The data show 80,000 or so clones, with approximately 70% seen just once and 23% held by the top ten. Treatment described: oral pan-JAK inhibitor, 5-10 mg twice daily. The V segment lost 0 bases and the J segment 4 bases; nucleotides outside the gene matches: 15. CDR1 is SGHRS and CDR2 is YFSETQ in the germline V gene. This CDR3 is 20 amino acids long. This TCR was recovered from a human donor with alopecia areata. The rearrangement joins TRBV5-1 to TRBJ2-6; 8 nucleotides agree with TRBD2. The sample was CD8+ T cells sorted from blood, taken at week 24, from a patient treated with tofacitinib. CDR3 region: CASSLGDPGLEVPGANVLTF. The CDR3 DNA reads as TGCGCCAGCAGCTTGGGGGACCCGGGACTAGAGGTACCCGGGGCCAACGTCCTGACTTTC.